These 25 T cell receptor beta chains share one sample of origin, sequenced in a study of blood T cell repertoires in COVID-19. Measured with immunoSEQ multiplex PCR; TCRdb has only the in-frame clones, and not every one. The table lists around 400,000 clones, around 86% of them singletons, with about 4.9% in the top ten. Material: PBMCs or T cells enriched from blood (not recorded which). These receptors came from a woman between 50 and 59 years old who had recovered from COVID-19.

The chain couples TRBV28 to TRBJ1-1; D is uncertain. The CDR3 spans 15 residues. The germline CDR1 and CDR2 sequences are MDHEN and SYDVKM. The V end lost 3 bases, the J end lost 0 bases, and 11 bases lay between the germline ends. CDR3 residues: CASSFGPVVNTEAFF. The CDR3 nucleotides read TGTGCCAGCAGTTTTGGCCCAGTGGTGAACACTGAAGCTTTCTTT. Full variable domain (outside the CDR3, taken from reference TRBV28 and TRBJ1-1): DVKVTQSSRYLVKRTGEKVFLECVQDMDHENMFWYRQDPGLGLRLIYFSYDVKMKEKGDIPEGYSVSREKKERFSLILESASTNQTSMYLCASSFGPVVNTEAFFGQGTRLTVV.

This rearrangement joins TRBV7-2 to TRBJ2-5; D not resolved. The CDR3 consists of 12 residues. The germline V and J ends were trimmed by 3 bases and 4 bases, with 6 bases remaining between them. Germline CDR1 SGHTA, CDR2 FQGNSA. The CDR3 is CASSFLLETQYF. The DNA of the CDR3 is TGTGCCAGCAGCTTCCTATTAGAGACCCAGTACTTC.

This clone has only one observation. This chain uses TRBV6-5 with TRBJ1-2; tentative D call: TRBD1 (5 bases). This CDR3 contains 13 residues. Germline V lookup: CDR1 MNHEY, CDR2 SVGAGI. Trimming left V 8 bases short and J 5 bases short, with 15 bases between. CDR3 loop: CASGGGLFYGYTF. CDR3 coding DNA: TGTGCCAGCGGGGGAGGGTTGTTTTATGGCTACACCTTC.

The chain uses TRBV5-1 and TRBJ2-1, with 13 bases that match TRBD2. This CDR3 spans 16 amino acids. Per the germline V gene, CDR1 is SGHRS and CDR2 is YFSETQ. The V gene end was trimmed by 4 bases and the J gene end by 7 bases; junction bases not matched to a gene: 8. The CDR3 coding sequence is TGCGCCAGCAGCCCCCCGGGACTAGCGGGAATGAATGAGCAGTTCTTC. Protein sequence: CASSPPGLAGMNEQFF.

V gene TRBV5-4 combines with J gene TRBJ1-1, with D perhaps matching TRBD1 (5 bases). V lost 4 bases and J 0 bases, leaving 13 bases between the germline ends. The CDR3 consists of 15 residues. Germline CDR1 SGHNT, CDR2 YYREEE (reference sequence). The CDR3 DNA reads TGTGCCAGCAGCATCCCGGAAGGGGTGAACACTGAAGCTTTCTTT. Encoded protein: CASSIPEGVNTEAFF.

This clone was seen a few times. This chain connects TRBV5-1 to TRBJ1-2; D unclear. Germline V lookup: CDR1 SGHRS, CDR2 YFSETQ. Trimming stripped 0 bases from V and 4 bases from J, with 10 bases between. The CDR3 is made up of 14 amino acids. CDR3 bases: TGCGCCAGCAGCTTGGATCGGGTCAGCTATGGCTACACCTTC. Translation: CASSLDRVSYGYTF.

The rearrangement joins TRBV11-2 to TRBJ2-7; 7 positions match TRBD1. The CDR3 has 14 residues. Germline V gene lookup returns CDR1 SGHAT and CDR2 FQNNGV. V trimming: 5 bases; J trimming: 2 bases; junction bases outside the gene matches: 6. Written as DNA, the CDR3 is TGTGCCAGCAGCCCCACCGGGACAGCCTACGAGCAGTACTTC. Protein product: CASSPTGTAYEQYF.

The chain couples TRBV20-1 to TRBJ1-1; unclear D gene. The germline CDR1 and CDR2 sequences are DFQATT and SNEGSKA (reference sequence). The V and J ends lost 3 bases and 10 bases respectively, with 12 bases between them. The CDR3 extends over 11 amino acids. CDR3 residues: CSASGSGIAFF. The CDR3 coding sequence is TGCAGTGCTAGCGGGTCCGGTATAGCTTTCTTT.

This clone has just a few counts. V and J are TRBV5-4 and TRBJ2-5, with 9 bases identical to TRBD2. V lost 5 bases to trimming and J lost 2 bases; unmatched junction nucleotides: 7. The CDR3 loop spans 15 amino acids. Germline V gives CDR1 SGHNT, CDR2 YYREEE (reference sequence). CDR3 bases: TGTGCCAGCAGTCCCCCGGGACTAGCTCAAGAGACCCAGTACTTC. This translates into CASSPPGLAQETQYF.

The rearrangement links TRBV27 to TRBJ2-7, with D perhaps TRBD2 (5 bases). V gave up 3 bases and J gave up 3 bases, with 9 bases separating them. The CDR3 is 13 residues long. In germline, CDR1 is MNHEY, CDR2 SMNVEV (reference sequence). CDR3 DNA: TGTGCCAGCAGTTTTGGCGGGTTCTACGAGCAGTACTTC. This gives the protein CASSFGGFYEQYF.

The sample holds one count of this clone. V is TRBV19 and J is TRBJ2-1, with 9 bases lining up with TRBD1. Germline assignment: CDR1 LNHDA and CDR2 SQIVND (reference sequence). The CDR3 covers 19 residues. V shed 0 bases, J shed 5 bases, and the junction held 14 bases outside the gene matches. The CDR3 is CASSIDGNRGRGANNEQFF. CDR3 sequence (DNA): TGTGCCAGTAGTATAGATGGGAACAGGGGGCGAGGGGCGAACAATGAGCAGTTCTTC.

The chain combines TRBV7-2 with TRBJ2-5; 11 positions agree with TRBD2. Germline CDR1 reads SGHTA; CDR2 reads FQGNSA. This CDR3 region has 16 residues. V dropped 4 bases and J dropped 1; count of bases not matched to a gene: 5. Written as DNA, the CDR3 is TGTGCCAGCAGCTCTGGACTAGCGGGTCTCCAAGAGACCCAGTACTTC. Its translation: CASSSGLAGLQETQYF.

The CDR3 DNA reads TGTGCCAGCAGCTCAGGAGCGGGGGGGACCGGGGAGCTGTTTTTT. This gives the protein CASSSGAGGTGELFF. The V call is TRBV5-4, the J call TRBJ2-2; 10 bases map to TRBD2. Germline CDR1 reads SGHNT; CDR2 reads YYREEE (reference sequence). The CDR3 contains 15 residues. V lost 3 bases and J lost 5; bases outside the gene matches: 4.

V and J are TRBV19 and TRBJ1-1; TRBD1 matches at 7 bases. The J segment lost 4 bases and the V segment lost 8 bases, leaving 19 bases of the junction unmatched. The CDR3 has 17 residues. CDR1 and CDR2 (germline): LNHDA, SQIVND (reference sequence). CDR3 DNA: TGTGCCAGTCTCCCCCCCTTCAGACAGGGCAAACGCACTGAAGCTTTCTTT. Translated, it gives CASLPPFRQGKRTEAFF. Full variable domain (outside the CDR3, taken from reference TRBV19 and TRBJ1-1): DGGITQSPKYLFRKEGQNVTLSCEQNLNHDAMYWYRQDPGQGLRLIYYSQIVNDFQKGDIAEGYSVSREKKESFPLTVTSAQKNPTAFYLCASLPPFRQGKRTEAFFGQGTRLTVV.

The chain recombines TRBV6-2 or TRBV6-3 with TRBJ2-2, with TRBD2 matching over 8 bases. Looked up from germline, CDR1 is MNHEY and CDR2 is SVGEGT. Trimming removed 5 bases from V and 7 bases from J; junction bases left unmatched: 3. The CDR3 has 13 amino acids. CDR3 sequence reads: CASSRGGVGELFF. CDR3 DNA sequence: TGTGCCAGCAGTCGGGGGGGAGTCGGGGAGCTGTTTTTT.

The J gene is TRBJ1-5, the V gene TRBV18; D gene ambiguous. Trimming pared 4 bases from V and 5 bases from J, leaving 15 bases between. The CDR3 is 15 amino acids. Germline assignment: CDR1 KGHSH and CDR2 LQKENI. The CDR3 coding sequence is TGTGCCAGCTCACAGGACTGGGTCCCTGATCAGCCCCAGCATTTT. Encoded protein: CASSQDWVPDQPQHF.

This clone has a handful of counts. The CDR3 region has the DNA TGTGCCAGCTGTAGGGACAGCTTGGGTAATTGTGAAGCTTTCTTT. Translating it yields CASCRDSLGNCEAFF. J is TRBJ1-1 and V is TRBV9, with 7 nucleotides matching TRBD1. The CDR3 totals 15 residues. V was pared by 7 bases and J by 7 bases, with 16 bases of the junction left unmatched. Germline lookup yields CDR1 SGDLS and CDR2 YYNGEE.

V and J are TRBV7-2 and TRBJ2-3; TRBD2 is a possible D gene (6 bases). CDR1 and CDR2 (germline): SGHTA, FQGNSA. This CDR3 comprises 14 residues. V was shortened by 5 bases and J by 10 bases, with 19 bases between the two germline ends. The CDR3 is CASSPSGGAGAQYF. For the CDR3, the DNA is TGTGCCAGCAGCCCCTCTGGCGGGGCCGGCGCGCAGTATTTT. The full variable domain, with the rest looked up from reference TRBV7-2 and TRBJ2-3, is GAGVSQSPSNKVTEKGKDVELRCDPISGHTALYWYRQSLGQGLEFLIYFQGNSAPDKSGLPSDRFSAERTGGSVSTLTIQRTQQEDSAVYLCASSPSGGAGAQYFGPGTRLTVL.

J is TRBJ1-2 and V is TRBV6-5, with 9 nucleotides matching TRBD1. Trimming took 9 bases from V and 8 from J; bases not matched to a gene: 7. The germline V gene has CDR1 MNHEY and CDR2 SVGAGI. This CDR3 comprises 12 residues. The CDR3 DNA reads TGTGCCAGTGACAGGGGGTCCCTAGGCTACACCTTC. This translates into CASDRGSLGYTF.

This rearrangement joins TRBV29-1 to TRBJ1-6; D gene ambiguous. The V gene's germline CDR1 is SQVTM and CDR2 ANQGSEA. The CDR3 has 14 residues. V was cut by 6 bases and J by 8 bases, with 17 bases left in between. CDR3 DNA: TGCAGCGTAGTCGCGGGCCAGACTTATTCACCCCTCCACTTT. Its translation is CSVVAGQTYSPLHF.

This clone was seen a single time. The chain couples TRBV15 to TRBJ1-1; D call uncertain. This CDR3 has 14 residues. Trimming pared 0 bases from V and 0 bases from J, leaving 5 bases between. Germline CDR1 reads LNHNV; CDR2 reads YYDKDF (reference sequence). The CDR3 DNA reads as TGTGCCACCAGCAGAGATGCGTTGAACACTGAAGCTTTCTTT. This sequence encodes CATSRDALNTEAFF.

J is TRBJ1-2 and V is TRBV7-2; D remains unclear. From germline, CDR1 is SGHTA and CDR2 FQGNSA. This CDR3 region has 15 residues. Trimming stripped 1 base from V and 4 bases from J, with 13 bases between. This CDR3 is CASSLGPDGGYGYTF. The DNA of the CDR3 is TGTGCCAGCAGCTTAGGACCAGACGGAGGCTATGGCTACACCTTC.

The chain recombines TRBV29-1 with TRBJ1-2, with 9 bases matching TRBD1. The CDR3 is made up of 13 amino acids. J was trimmed by 4 bases and V by 7 bases; bases with no gene match: 7. Germline V gives CDR1 SQVTM, CDR2 ANQGSEA. CDR3 in amino acids: CSGRDRAGYGYTF. In DNA form, the CDR3 reads TGCAGCGGGAGGGACAGGGCGGGCTATGGCTACACCTTC.

This chain uses TRBV4-3 with TRBJ1-6; D gene ambiguous. The germline V and J ends were trimmed by 3 bases and 8 bases, with 14 bases remaining between them. Germline loops: CDR1 LGHNA, CDR2 YSLEER. The CDR3 length is 15 residues. In nucleotides, the CDR3 is TGCGCCAGCAGCCAGGAGACCGGGAAGCATTCACCCCTCCACTTT. It encodes CASSQETGKHSPLHF.

V is TRBV19 and J is TRBJ1-1; 9 bases fit TRBD1. The germline CDR1 and CDR2 sequences are LNHDA and SQIVND (reference sequence). Trimming removed 3 bases from V and 1 base from J; junction bases left unmatched: 3. The CDR3 extends over 15 amino acids. The CDR3 region is CASSISGQGNTEAFF. For the CDR3, the DNA is TGTGCCAGTAGTATTTCGGGACAGGGGAACACTGAAGCTTTCTTT.